Below are 17 T cell receptor beta chains sequenced from a single sample in a study of cytomegalovirus exposure and HLA in healthy donors. With 60 Vbeta and 13 Jbeta primers, the PCR was carried out. The protocol was immunoSEQ multiplex PCR, while the TCRdb copy is restricted to in-frame clones and leaves out a portion. The data contain about 180,000 clones, 76% of them singletons. Input material: PBMCs. The receptors here all came from a man younger than 35 in good health and CMV-seronegative.

This clone has a handful of counts. The V call is TRBV6-5, the J call TRBJ2-6; no clear D gene. V dropped 4 bases and J dropped 4 bases, with 11 bases sitting between them. Germline CDR1 reads MNHEY; CDR2 reads SVGAGI. The CDR3 consists of 15 residues. CDR3 sequence (DNA): TGTGCCAGCAGTTCGATCGCAACAGGGGCCAACGTCCTGACTTTC. Amino acids: CASSSIATGANVLTF.

This sequence joins TRBV30 and TRBJ2-3; TRBD1 is a possible D gene (7 bases). CDR3 length: 15 amino acids. Germline V gene data show CDR1 as GTSNPN and CDR2 as SVGIG (reference sequence). V lost 0 bases, J lost 1 base, and 11 bases lay in between. DNA of the CDR3: TGTGCCTGGAGTGTACTCAGGGGGGGCACAGATACGCAGTATTTT. It encodes CAWSVLRGGTDTQYF. Based on the CDR3 plus reference TRBV30 and TRBJ2-3, the full variable domain is SQTIHQWPATLVQPVGSPLSLECTVEGTSNPNLYWYRQAAGRGLQLLFYSVGIGQISSEVPQNLSASRPQDRQFILSSKKLLLSDSGFYLCAWSVLRGGTDTQYFGPGTRLTVL.

This chain joins TRBV27 and TRBJ1-2, with 10 bases lining up with TRBD1. CDR1 and CDR2 (germline): MNHEY, SMNVEV (reference sequence). After removal of 2 bases from V and 3 bases from J, the junction contained 3 bases not matched to a gene. This CDR3 is built from 15 residues. CDR3 coding DNA: TGTGCCAGCAGTTTACAAGGACAGGGGGACTATGGCTACACCTTC. Amino acids: CASSLQGQGDYGYTF.

In its sample, this clone was seen once. The J gene is TRBJ1-6, the V gene TRBV18, with 7 positions matching TRBD1. J lost 7 bases, V lost 1 base, and 7 bases had no gene match. The CDR3 sequence is 16 residues long. Per the germline V gene, CDR1 is KGHSH and CDR2 is LQKENI. Here the CDR3 reads CASSPHKQGVNSPLHF. In nucleotides, the CDR3 is TGTGCCAGCTCACCACACAAGCAGGGGGTGAATTCACCCCTCCACTTT. Variable domain in full (rest from reference TRBV18 and TRBJ1-6): NAGVMQNPRHLVRRRGQEARLRCSPMKGHSHVYWYRQLPEEGLKFMVYLQKENIIDESGMPKERFSAEFPKEGPSILRIQQVVRGDSAAYFCASSPHKQGVNSPLHFGNGTRLTVT.

The V and J genes are TRBV5-6 and TRBJ2-7; TRBD2 is a possible D gene (6 bases). This CDR3 has 14 residues. Germline V gene sequence: CDR1 SGHDT, CDR2 YYEEEE. V dropped 0 bases and J dropped 4 bases, with 11 bases sitting between them. CDR3 amino acids: CASSLGGDFYEQYF. The CDR3 DNA is TGTGCCAGCAGCTTGGGAGGGGACTTTTACGAGCAGTACTTC. Full variable domain (missing parts from reference TRBV5-6 and TRBJ2-7): DAGVTQSPTHLIKTRGQQVTLRCSPKSGHDTVSWYQQALGQGPQFIFQYYEEEERQRGNFPDRFSGHQFPNYSSELNVNALLLGDSALYLCASSLGGDFYEQYFGPGTRLTVT.

The sample holds one count of this clone. The rearrangement joins TRBV5-1 to TRBJ2-7; 10 bases agree with TRBD1. This CDR3 spans 14 amino acids. CDR1 and CDR2 from the germline V gene are SGHRS and YFSETQ. V trimming: 3 bases; J trimming: 3 bases; junction bases outside the gene matches: 3. CDR3 in DNA: TGCGCCAGCAGCTCGGACAGGGGGGACTACGAGCAGTACTTC. It is translated as CASSSDRGDYEQYF.

V is TRBV28 and J is TRBJ1-5, with D possibly being TRBD1 (5 bases). Germline CDR1 is MDHEN and CDR2 is SYDVKM. The CDR3 is 13 amino acids. Trimming stripped 6 bases from V and 11 bases from J, with 17 bases between. The CDR3 sequence: CASSPTGFWAQHF. In nucleotides, the CDR3 is TGTGCCAGCAGCCCCACAGGCTTTTGGGCCCAGCATTTT.

The chain couples TRBV7-8 to TRBJ2-5, with 12 bases that match TRBD2. V gave up 4 bases and J gave up 5 bases; unmatched junction bases: 5. The CDR3 runs 15 residues. Per the germline V gene, CDR1 is SGHVS and CDR2 is FQNEAQ. The CDR3, as DNA: TGTGCCAGCAGCTCCCTAGCGGGAGGGGTCGAGACCCAGTACTTC. It specifies CASSSLAGGVETQYF.

The V call is TRBV15, the J call TRBJ1-4, with 7 bases aligning to TRBD1. The CDR3 covers 14 residues. V dropped 3 bases and J dropped 7; count of bases not matched to a gene: 5. CDR1 and CDR2 from the germline V gene are LNHNV and YYDKDF (reference sequence). CDR3 residues: CATSSRGSGEKLFF. CDR3 coding DNA: TGTGCCACCAGCAGCAGGGGGAGTGGTGAAAAACTGTTTTTT. Combining the CDR3 with reference TRBV15 and TRBJ1-4 gives the whole variable domain DAMVIQNPRYQVTQFGKPVTLSCSQTLNHNVMYWYQQKSSQAPKLLFHYYDKDFNNEADTPDNFQSRRPNTSFCFLDIRSPGLGDTAMYLCATSSRGSGEKLFFGSGTQLSVL.

This clone was counted once. The chain combines TRBV11-2 with TRBJ2-1, with 8 bases identical to TRBD2. The junction had 8 bases not matched to a gene; V was cut back by 2 bases and J by 8 bases. This CDR3 has 15 amino acids. The germline V gene encodes CDR1 SGHAT and CDR2 FQNNGV. CDR3 DNA sequence: TGTGCCAGCAGCTTATACGGGAGGGCCGTCGATGAGCAGTTCTTC. Protein product: CASSLYGRAVDEQFF.

This clone was recorded once. The chain joins TRBV29-1 to TRBJ1-2, with 10 bases fitting TRBD1. J lost 9 bases, V lost 4 bases, and 8 bases had no gene match. In germline, CDR1 is SQVTM, CDR2 ANQGSEA. The CDR3 length is 13 residues. In DNA form, the CDR3 reads TGCAGCGTTGGAAGGACAGGGGGTGATAGCTACACCTTC. Residues: CSVGRTGGDSYTF. The variable domain in full, with the rest retrieved from reference TRBV29-1 and TRBJ1-2, is SAVISQKPSRDICQRGTSLTIQCQVDSQVTMMFWYRQQPGQSLTLIATANQGSEATYESGFVIDKFPISRPNLTFSTLTVSNMSPEDSSIYLCSVGRTGGDSYTFGSGTRLTVV.

J is TRBJ1-5 and V is TRBV18; 9 bases fit TRBD1. J was trimmed by 3 bases and V by 4 bases; bases with no gene match: 7. There are 16 residues in the CDR3. Germline V lookup: CDR1 KGHSH, CDR2 LQKENI. The CDR3 coding sequence is TGTGCCAGCTCACTCACGACAGGGGGTGACAATCAGCCCCAGCATTTT. It is translated as CASSLTTGGDNQPQHF.

The chain uses TRBV5-1 and TRBJ2-6; 12 bases fit TRBD2. After removal of 2 bases from V and 0 bases from J, the junction contained 3 bases not matched to a gene. From germline, CDR1 is SGHRS and CDR2 YFSETQ. CDR3 length: 18 residues. The CDR3 is CASSLGLAGISGANVLTF. DNA for the CDR3: TGCGCCAGCAGCTTAGGACTAGCGGGAATCTCTGGGGCCAACGTCCTGACTTTC.

The chain joins TRBV7-2 to TRBJ2-7; TRBD1 agrees at 8 bases. Looked up from germline, CDR1 is SGHTA and CDR2 is FQGNSA. This CDR3 region has 14 residues. V lost 5 bases and J lost 2; bases outside the gene matches: 5. CDR3 sequence reads: CASSRGTGTYEQYF. CDR3 bases: TGTGCCAGCAGCCGAGGGACAGGAACCTACGAGCAGTACTTC.

This chain uses TRBV7-9 with TRBJ1-3, with TRBD1 matching over 7 bases. CDR3 size: 15 residues. The germline V gene has CDR1 SEHNR and CDR2 FQNEAQ (reference sequence). J lost 2 bases, V lost 7 bases, and 8 bases had no gene match. CDR3 loop: CASTSTGLPGNTIYF. As DNA, the CDR3 is TGTGCCAGCACCTCGACAGGGTTGCCTGGAAACACCATATATTTT.

In nucleotides, the CDR3 is TGTGCCAGCAGCCAAGCGGGGGGGGCGGCGAATTCACCCCTCCACTTT. This translates into CASSQAGGAANSPLHF. The chain couples TRBV4-2 to TRBJ1-6; D might be TRBD1 (6 bases). This CDR3 has 16 residues. V was trimmed by 1 base and J by 7 bases, leaving 14 bases between them. CDR1 is LGHNA and CDR2 is YNFKEQ in the germline V gene.

The chain carries TRBV7-6 and TRBJ2-7, with 7 nucleotides matching TRBD1. This CDR3 has 13 amino acids. Germline V gene lookup returns CDR1 SGHVS and CDR2 FNYEAQ. Germline trimming cut 0 bases from V and 6 bases from J; bases unmatched to any gene: 2. The CDR3 DNA sequence: TGTGCCAGCAGCTTAGCGACAGGGAGCGAGCAGTACTTC. It translates to CASSLATGSEQYF.